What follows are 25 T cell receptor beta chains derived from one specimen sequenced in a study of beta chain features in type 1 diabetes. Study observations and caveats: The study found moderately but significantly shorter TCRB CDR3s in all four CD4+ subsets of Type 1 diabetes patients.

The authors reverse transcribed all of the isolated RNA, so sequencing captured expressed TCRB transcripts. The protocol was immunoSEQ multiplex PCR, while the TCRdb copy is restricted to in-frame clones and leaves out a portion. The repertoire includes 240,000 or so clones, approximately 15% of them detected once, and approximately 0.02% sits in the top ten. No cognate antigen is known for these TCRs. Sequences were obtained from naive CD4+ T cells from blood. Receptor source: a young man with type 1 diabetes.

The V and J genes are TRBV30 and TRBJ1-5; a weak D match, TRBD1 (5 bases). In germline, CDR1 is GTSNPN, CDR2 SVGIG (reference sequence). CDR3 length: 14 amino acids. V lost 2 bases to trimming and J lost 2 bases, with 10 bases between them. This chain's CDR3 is CAWSSGMGNQPQHF. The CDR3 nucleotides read TGTGCCTGGAGTTCAGGGATGGGCAATCAGCCCCAGCATTTT.

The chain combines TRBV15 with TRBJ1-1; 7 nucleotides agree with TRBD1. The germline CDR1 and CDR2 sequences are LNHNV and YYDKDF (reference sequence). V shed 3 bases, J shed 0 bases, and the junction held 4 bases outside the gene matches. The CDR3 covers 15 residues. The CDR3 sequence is CATSRVQGVNTEAFF. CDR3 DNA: TGTGCCACCAGCAGGGTCCAGGGGGTGAACACTGAAGCTTTCTTT.

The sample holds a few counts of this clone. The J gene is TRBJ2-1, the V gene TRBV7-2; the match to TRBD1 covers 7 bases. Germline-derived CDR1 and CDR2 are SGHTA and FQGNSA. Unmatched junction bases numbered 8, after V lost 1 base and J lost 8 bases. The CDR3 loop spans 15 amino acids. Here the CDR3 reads CASSLGGTVLHEQFF. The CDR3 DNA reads TGTGCCAGCAGCTTAGGTGGGACAGTTCTTCATGAGCAGTTCTTC.

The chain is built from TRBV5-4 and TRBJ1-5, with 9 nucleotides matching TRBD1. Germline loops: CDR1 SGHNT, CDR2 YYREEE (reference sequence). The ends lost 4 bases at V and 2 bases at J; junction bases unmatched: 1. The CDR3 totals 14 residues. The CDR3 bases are TGTGCCAGCAGCCGGGACAGGGGCAATCAGCCCCAGCATTTT. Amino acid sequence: CASSRDRGNQPQHF.

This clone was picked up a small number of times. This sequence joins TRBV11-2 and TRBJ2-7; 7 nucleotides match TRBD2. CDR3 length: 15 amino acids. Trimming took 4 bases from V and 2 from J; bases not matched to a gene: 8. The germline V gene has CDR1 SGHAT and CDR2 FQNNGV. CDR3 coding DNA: TGTGCCAGCAGCTCAACTAGCGCCGAGCCCTACGAGCAGTACTTC. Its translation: CASSSTSAEPYEQYF.

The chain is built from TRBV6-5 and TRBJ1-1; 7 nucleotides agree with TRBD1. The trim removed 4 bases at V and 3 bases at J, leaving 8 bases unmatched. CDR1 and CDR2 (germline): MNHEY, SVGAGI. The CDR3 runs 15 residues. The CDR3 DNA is TGTGCCAGCAGTTCGAACAGGGGCCGGGACACTGAAGCTTTCTTT. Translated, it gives CASSSNRGRDTEAFF.

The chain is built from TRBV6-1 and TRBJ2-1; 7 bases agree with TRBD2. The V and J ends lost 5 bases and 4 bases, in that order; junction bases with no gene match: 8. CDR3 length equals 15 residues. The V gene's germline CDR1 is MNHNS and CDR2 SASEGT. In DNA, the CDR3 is TGTGCCAGCAGTTTAGTGGGCGGGAGTTACAATGAGCAGTTCTTC. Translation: CASSLVGGSYNEQFF.

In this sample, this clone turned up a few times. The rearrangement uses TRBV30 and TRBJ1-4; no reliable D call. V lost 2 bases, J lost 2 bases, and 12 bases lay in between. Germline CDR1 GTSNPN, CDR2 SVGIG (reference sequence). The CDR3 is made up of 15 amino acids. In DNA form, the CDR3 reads TGTGCCTGGAGTTCCCTCGGGATGACTAATGAAAAACTGTTTTTT. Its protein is CAWSSLGMTNEKLFF.

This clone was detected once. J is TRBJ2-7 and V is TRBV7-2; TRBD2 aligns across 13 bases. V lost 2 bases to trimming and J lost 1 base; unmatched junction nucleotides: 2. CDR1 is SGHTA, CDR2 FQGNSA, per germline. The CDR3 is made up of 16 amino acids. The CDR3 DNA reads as TGTGCCAGCAGCTTACGGGGACTAGCGGGATCCTACGAGCAGTACTTC. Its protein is CASSLRGLAGSYEQYF.

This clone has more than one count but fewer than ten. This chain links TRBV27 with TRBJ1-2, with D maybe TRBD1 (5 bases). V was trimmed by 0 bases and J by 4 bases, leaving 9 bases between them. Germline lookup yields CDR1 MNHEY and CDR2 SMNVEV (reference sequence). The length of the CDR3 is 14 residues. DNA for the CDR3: TGTGCCAGCAGTTTATCGGGGCAAATCTATGGCTACACCTTC. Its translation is CASSLSGQIYGYTF.

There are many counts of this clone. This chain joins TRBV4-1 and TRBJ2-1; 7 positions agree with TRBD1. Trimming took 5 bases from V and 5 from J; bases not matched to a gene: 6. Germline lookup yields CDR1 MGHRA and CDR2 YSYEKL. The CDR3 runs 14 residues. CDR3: CASSAPGQNNEQFF. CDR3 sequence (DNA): TGCGCCAGCAGCGCCCCGGGACAGAACAATGAGCAGTTCTTC.

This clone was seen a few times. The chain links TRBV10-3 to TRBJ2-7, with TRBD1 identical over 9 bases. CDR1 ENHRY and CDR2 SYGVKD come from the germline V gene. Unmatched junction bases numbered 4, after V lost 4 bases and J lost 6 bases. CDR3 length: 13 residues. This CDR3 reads CAISVRTGVEQYF. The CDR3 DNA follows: TGTGCCATCAGTGTAAGGACAGGGGTCGAGCAGTACTTC.

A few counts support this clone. The CDR3 protein is CASSSQALNTEAFF. The CDR3 bases are TGTGCCAGCAGCTCGCAGGCCCTGAACACTGAAGCTTTCTTT. J is TRBJ1-1 and V is TRBV5-4; D is ambiguous. Trimming took off 3 bases at V and 0 bases at J, with 9 bases between the two ends. This CDR3 comprises 14 residues. CDR1 is SGHNT and CDR2 is YYREEE in the germline V gene (reference sequence).

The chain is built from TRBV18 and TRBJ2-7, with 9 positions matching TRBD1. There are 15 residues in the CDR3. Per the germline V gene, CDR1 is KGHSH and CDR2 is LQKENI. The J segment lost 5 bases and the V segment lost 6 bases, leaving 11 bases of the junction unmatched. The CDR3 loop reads CASSRIGTGKDEQYF. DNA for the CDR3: TGTGCCAGCTCTCGTATCGGGACAGGGAAAGACGAGCAGTACTTC.

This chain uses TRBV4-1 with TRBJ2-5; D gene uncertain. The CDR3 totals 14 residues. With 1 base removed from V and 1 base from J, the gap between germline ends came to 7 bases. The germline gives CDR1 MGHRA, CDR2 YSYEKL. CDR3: CASSQGDFQETQYF. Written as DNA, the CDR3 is TGCGCCAGCAGCCAAGGTGACTTCCAAGAGACCCAGTACTTC.

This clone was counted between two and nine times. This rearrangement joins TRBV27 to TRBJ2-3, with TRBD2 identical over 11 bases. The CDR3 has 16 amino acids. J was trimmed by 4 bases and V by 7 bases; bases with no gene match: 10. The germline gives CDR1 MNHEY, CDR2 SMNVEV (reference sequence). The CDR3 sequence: CASTVLAGGLADTQYF. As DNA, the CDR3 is TGTGCCAGCACGGTTCTAGCGGGAGGATTAGCAGATACGCAGTATTTT.

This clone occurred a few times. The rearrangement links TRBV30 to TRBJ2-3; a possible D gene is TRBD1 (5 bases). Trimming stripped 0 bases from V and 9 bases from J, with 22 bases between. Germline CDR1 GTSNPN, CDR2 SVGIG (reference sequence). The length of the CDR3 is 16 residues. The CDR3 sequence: CAWSVGSAGLLSTQYF. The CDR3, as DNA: TGTGCCTGGAGTGTAGGCTCGGCAGGGTTGTTGTCCACGCAGTATTTT.

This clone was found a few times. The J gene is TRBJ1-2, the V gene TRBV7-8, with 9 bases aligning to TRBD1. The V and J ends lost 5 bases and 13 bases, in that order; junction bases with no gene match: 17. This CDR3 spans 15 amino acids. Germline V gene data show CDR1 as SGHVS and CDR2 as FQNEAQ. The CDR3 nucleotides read TGTGCCAGCAGCCCAAGGACAGGGGCACGGCTACGAGGCACCTTC. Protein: CASSPRTGARLRGTF.

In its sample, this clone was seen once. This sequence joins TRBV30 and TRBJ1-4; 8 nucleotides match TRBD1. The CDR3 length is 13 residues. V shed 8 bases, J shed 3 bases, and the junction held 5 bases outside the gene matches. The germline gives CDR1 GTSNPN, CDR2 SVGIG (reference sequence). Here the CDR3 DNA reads TGTGCCACGGACAGGGAGCCTAATGAAAAACTGTTTTTT. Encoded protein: CATDREPNEKLFF.

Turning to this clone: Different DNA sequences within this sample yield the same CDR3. Here the CDR3 DNA reads TGTGCCTGGGGGGACAGGGGAAACCAGCCCCAGCATTTT. This sequence encodes CAWGDRGNQPQHF. This chain connects TRBV30 to TRBJ1-5; 10 bases fit TRBD1. CDR1 is GTSNPN, CDR2 SVGIG, per germline (reference sequence). V shed 5 bases and J 7 bases; nucleotides not matched to a gene: 5. This CDR3 comprises 13 residues.

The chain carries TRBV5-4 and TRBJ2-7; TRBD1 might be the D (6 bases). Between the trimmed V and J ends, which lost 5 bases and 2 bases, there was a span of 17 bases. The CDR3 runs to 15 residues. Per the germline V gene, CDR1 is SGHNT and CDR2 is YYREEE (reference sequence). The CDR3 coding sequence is TGTGCCAGCAGGATGTCAGGACAGCTCGCCTACGAGCAGTACTTC. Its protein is CASRMSGQLAYEQYF.

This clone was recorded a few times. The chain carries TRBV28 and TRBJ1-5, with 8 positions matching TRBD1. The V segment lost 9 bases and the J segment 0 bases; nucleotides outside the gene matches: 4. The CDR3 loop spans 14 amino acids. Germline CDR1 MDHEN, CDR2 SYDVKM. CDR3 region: CASKTGDSNQPQHF. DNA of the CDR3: TGTGCCAGTAAGACAGGGGATAGCAATCAGCCCCAGCATTTT.

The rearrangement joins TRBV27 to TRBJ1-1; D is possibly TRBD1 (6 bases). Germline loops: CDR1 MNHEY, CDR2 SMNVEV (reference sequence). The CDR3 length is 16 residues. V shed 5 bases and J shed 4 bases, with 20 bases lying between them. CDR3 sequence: CASSPRNTGRVTEAFF. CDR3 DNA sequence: TGTGCCAGCAGTCCCCGCAACACAGGGAGGGTCACTGAAGCTTTCTTT.

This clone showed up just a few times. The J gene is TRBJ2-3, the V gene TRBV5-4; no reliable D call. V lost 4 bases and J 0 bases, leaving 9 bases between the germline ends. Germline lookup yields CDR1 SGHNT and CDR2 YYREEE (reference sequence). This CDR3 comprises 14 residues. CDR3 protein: CASSVRTSTDTQYF. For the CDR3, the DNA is TGTGCCAGCAGCGTACGCACTAGCACAGATACGCAGTATTTT. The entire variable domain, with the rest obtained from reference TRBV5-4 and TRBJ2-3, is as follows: ETGVTQSPTHLIKTRGQQVTLRCSSQSGHNTVSWYQQALGQGPQFIFQYYREEENGRGNFPPRFSGLQFPNYSSELNVNALELDDSALYLCASSVRTSTDTQYFGPGTRLTVL.

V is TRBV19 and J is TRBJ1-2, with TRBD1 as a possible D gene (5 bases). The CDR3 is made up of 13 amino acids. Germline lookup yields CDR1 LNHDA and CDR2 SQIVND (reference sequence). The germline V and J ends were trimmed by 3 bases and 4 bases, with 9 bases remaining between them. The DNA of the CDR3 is TGTGCCAGTAGTATCGAAACAGGCTATGGCTACACCTTC. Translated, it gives CASSIETGYGYTF. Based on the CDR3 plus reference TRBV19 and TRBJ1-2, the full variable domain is DGGITQSPKYLFRKEGQNVTLSCEQNLNHDAMYWYRQDPGQGLRLIYYSQIVNDFQKGDIAEGYSVSREKKESFPLTVTSAQKNPTAFYLCASSIETGYGYTFGSGTRLTVV.